The 26 T cell receptor beta chains presented below share a single source sample, sequenced in a study of CD8 T cells in Susac syndrome. The RNA input was roughly 0.5 to 1 ug, and it was reverse transcribed with random hexamers. TCRdb analysed the immunoSEQ multiplex PCR reads with MiXCR anew, one entry per CDR3 protein. Of fewer than 200,000 distinct CDR3 sequences listed, approximately 94% are singletons. Sample: CD4+ T cells from PBMCs. The receptors stem from a human donor in good health.

The J gene is TRBJ2-3, the V gene TRBV29-1, with 9 positions matching TRBD2. Germline V gene data show CDR1 as SQVTM and CDR2 as ANQGSEA. V lost 0 bases, J lost 6 bases, and 10 bases stayed unmatched. CDR3 length: 16 amino acids. The CDR3 DNA reads TGCAGCGTTGAAGACCCGCGCGGGAGGGCTGGGGATACGCAGTATTTT. Its protein product is CSVEDPRGRAGDTQYF.

The J gene is TRBJ2-7, the V gene TRBV30; D ambiguous. CDR1 is GTSNPN and CDR2 is SVGIG in the germline V gene (reference sequence). V was pared by 2 bases and J by 7 bases, with 9 bases between. The CDR3 has 11 residues. The CDR3: CAWSPNREQYF. The CDR3 DNA follows: TGTGCCTGGAGTCCCAACCGTGAGCAGTACTTC.

The chain links TRBV18 to TRBJ2-7; D might be TRBD2 (5 bases). Looked up from germline, CDR1 is KGHSH and CDR2 is LQKENI. The length of the CDR3 is 13 residues. V shed 2 bases and J shed 6 bases, with 11 bases lying between them. CDR3 amino acids: CASSPEGLGEQYF. As DNA, the CDR3 is TGTGCCAGCTCACCAGAGGGATTGGGCGAGCAGTACTTC.

The rearrangement joins TRBV25-1 to TRBJ1-2; no reliable D call. The CDR3 spans 14 residues. Germline V gene lookup returns CDR1 MGHDK and CDR2 SYGVNS. Trimming removed 2 bases from V and 3 bases from J, with 10 bases in between. CDR3 sequence reads: CASSEPAKDYGYTF. CDR3 in DNA: TGTGCCAGCAGTGAACCAGCGAAAGACTATGGCTACACCTTC.

This chain joins TRBV15 and TRBJ2-1, with 11 bases identical to TRBD2. J was trimmed by 4 bases and V by 1 base; bases with no gene match: 3. CDR3 length equals 16 residues. Germline-derived CDR1 and CDR2 are LNHNV and YYDKDF (reference sequence). This CDR3 is CATSRGLAGPYNEQFF. The CDR3 coding sequence is TGTGCCACCAGCAGAGGACTAGCGGGGCCTTACAATGAGCAGTTCTTC.

The genes are TRBV20-1 and TRBJ2-2; D is perhaps TRBD1 or TRBD2 (5 bases each). The germline CDR1 and CDR2 sequences are DFQATT and SNEGSKA (reference sequence). CDR3 length: 15 residues. The V end lost 5 bases, the J end lost 3 bases, and 16 bases lay between the germline ends. CDR3 sequence: CSADPGRADTGELFF. The CDR3 bases are TGCAGTGCTGACCCGGGGCGAGCGGACACCGGGGAGCTGTTTTTT.

The chain recombines TRBV9 with TRBJ2-1; 11 bases line up with TRBD2. Germline values: CDR1 SGDLS, CDR2 YYNGEE. V lost 4 bases to trimming and J lost 3 bases; unmatched junction nucleotides: 6. The CDR3 contains 16 residues. CDR3 nucleotide sequence: TGTGCCAGCAGCTCTAGGGGACTAGCGGTCTACAATGAGCAGTTCTTC. Residues: CASSSRGLAVYNEQFF.

The gene calls are TRBV6-1 and TRBJ2-3; D ambiguous. The CDR3 extends over 11 amino acids. V lost 1 base, J lost 7 bases, and 3 bases lay in between. Germline V lookup: CDR1 MNHNS, CDR2 SASEGT. The CDR3 DNA reads TGTGCCAGCAGTGAAGGGTATACGCAGTATTTT. Translation gives CASSEGYTQYF.

This rearrangement joins TRBV3-1 to TRBJ1-1; D gene unclear. Germline V gene data show CDR1 as LGHDT and CDR2 as YNNKEL (reference sequence). V lost 1 base, J lost 4 bases, and 7 bases lay in between. The CDR3 runs to 13 residues. CDR3 sequence (DNA): TGTGCCAGCAGCCAAGTCGTGGGCACTGAAGCTTTCTTT. It specifies CASSQVVGTEAFF.

The chain is built from TRBV29-1 and TRBJ2-5; no clear D gene. Per germline, CDR1 SQVTM and CDR2 ANQGSEA. V was trimmed by 6 bases and J by 5 bases, leaving 25 bases between them. The CDR3 is 16 residues long. Written as DNA, the CDR3 is TGCAGCGTGATAAAAGGTTGGCTCTCGAAAAGGGAGACCCAGTACTTC. Residues: CSVIKGWLSKRETQYF.

CDR3 in amino acids: CASSPTGGRADTQYF. The CDR3 region has the DNA TGTGCCAGCAGTCCTACAGGGGGACGCGCAGATACGCAGTATTTT. The chain combines TRBV12-3 or TRBV12-4 with TRBJ2-3; 8 bases line up with TRBD1. This CDR3 region has 15 residues. V lost 5 bases to trimming and J lost 4 bases; unmatched junction nucleotides: 8.

The chain combines TRBV29-1 with TRBJ2-3; D uncertain. Trimming stripped 6 bases from V and 5 bases from J, with 12 bases between. This CDR3 contains 12 residues. Germline CDR1 and CDR2: SQVTM and ANQGSEA. The CDR3 DNA sequence: TGCAGCGTGCTACCTAGGGTAGATACGCAGTATTTT. Protein product: CSVLPRVDTQYF.

In this sample, this clonotype turned up once. The chain links TRBV3-1 to TRBJ2-1; D call uncertain. CDR3 size: 15 residues. The germline gives CDR1 LGHDT, CDR2 YNNKEL (reference sequence). The V and J ends lost 1 base and 4 bases respectively, with 11 bases between them. The CDR3 spells CASSQGAASYNEQFF. CDR3 DNA sequence: TGTGCCAGCAGCCAAGGTGCGGCGAGTTACAATGAGCAGTTCTTC.

This rearrangement joins TRBV7-9 to TRBJ1-4; D remains ambiguous. In germline, CDR1 is SEHNR, CDR2 FQNEAQ (reference sequence). This CDR3 has 15 amino acids. V was shortened by 7 bases and J by 0 bases, with 12 bases between the two germline ends. The CDR3 region is CASIGKGATNEKLFF. In DNA, the CDR3 is TGTGCCAGCATCGGGAAGGGTGCAACTAATGAAAAACTGTTTTTT.

This chain joins TRBV29-1 and TRBJ1-2, with TRBD1 identical over 8 bases. This CDR3 contains 16 residues. Germline V gene data show CDR1 as SQVTM and CDR2 as ANQGSEA. The V segment lost 8 bases and the J segment 2 bases; nucleotides outside the gene matches: 16. CDR3 sequence reads: CSISRGTGGVNYGYTF. The CDR3 DNA reads TGCAGCATCTCCAGGGGGACAGGCGGTGTAAACTATGGCTACACCTTC.

The chain joins TRBV20-1 to TRBJ2-2; D possibly corresponds to TRBD2 (7 bases). Germline V gives CDR1 DFQATT, CDR2 SNEGSKA (reference sequence). Trimming took off 6 bases at V and 1 base at J, with 12 bases between the two ends. The CDR3 has 14 residues. The CDR3 region is CSAPRGGNTGELFF. The CDR3 region has the DNA TGCAGTGCCCCGAGGGGGGGGAACACCGGGGAGCTGTTTTTT.

The V and J genes are TRBV4-2 and TRBJ2-7; D is unclear. CDR1 and CDR2 (germline): LGHNA, YNFKEQ. The V and J ends lost 4 bases and 6 bases respectively, with 10 bases between them. The CDR3 is 12 residues long. In nucleotides, the CDR3 is TGTGCCAGCAGCCGCCGTCCGGCCGAGCAGTACTTC. This gives the protein CASSRRPAEQYF.

This clonotype was seen only a few times. The chain links TRBV3-1 to TRBJ2-3; no reliable D call. Looked up from germline, CDR1 is LGHDT and CDR2 is YNNKEL (reference sequence). With 0 bases removed from V and 6 bases from J, the gap between germline ends came to 4 bases. This CDR3 contains 12 residues. Here the CDR3 reads CASSQDTDTQYF. CDR3 nucleotides: TGTGCCAGCAGCCAAGATACGGATACGCAGTATTTT.

The chain recombines TRBV29-1 with TRBJ2-7, with D perhaps matching TRBD1 (6 bases). The germline V and J ends were trimmed by 5 bases and 1 base, with 12 bases remaining between them. The CDR3 length is 13 residues. Germline CDR1 and CDR2: SQVTM and ANQGSEA. The CDR3 sequence: CSVRGTPSYEQYF. DNA of the CDR3: TGCAGCGTTAGGGGGACACCATCCTACGAGCAGTACTTC.

This CDR3 is CASSAPQGKNTEAFF. DNA for the CDR3: TGTGCCAGCAGCGCCCCACAGGGGAAGAACACTGAAGCTTTCTTT. The rearrangement links TRBV9 to TRBJ1-1, with TRBD1 matching over 7 bases. From germline, CDR1 is SGDLS and CDR2 YYNGEE. V was pared by 3 bases and J by 1 base, with 6 bases of the junction left unmatched. This CDR3 has 15 amino acids.

J is TRBJ2-3 and V is TRBV20-1; perhaps TRBD1 as D (6 bases). With 3 bases removed from V and 1 base from J, the gap between germline ends came to 17 bases. The CDR3 is 16 amino acids. CDR1 and CDR2 (germline): DFQATT, SNEGSKA (reference sequence). The CDR3 spells CSASLDRRTGTDTQYF. The CDR3 DNA is TGCAGTGCTAGTTTAGACAGGCGTACTGGCACAGATACGCAGTATTTT.

The chain joins TRBV11-2 to TRBJ2-2; 12 bases map to TRBD2. Trimming took 7 bases from V and 6 from J; bases not matched to a gene: 6. The germline V gene encodes CDR1 SGHAT and CDR2 FQNNGV. The CDR3 has 15 amino acids. The CDR3 protein is CASIGLAGFAGELFF. In nucleotides, the CDR3 is TGTGCCAGCATCGGACTAGCGGGATTCGCCGGGGAGCTGTTTTTT. Full variable domain (outside the CDR3, taken from reference TRBV11-2 and TRBJ2-2): EAGVAQSPRYKIIEKRQSVAFWCNPISGHATLYWYQQILGQGPKLLIQFQNNGVVDDSQLPKDRFSAERLKGVDSTLKIQPAKLEDSAVYLCASIGLAGFAGELFFGEGSRLTVL.

The chain has TRBV13 and TRBJ2-1; 7 bases agree with TRBD2. The junction had 6 bases not matched to a gene; V was cut back by 0 bases and J by 4 bases. The CDR3 is 16 amino acids. CDR1 PRHDT and CDR2 FYEKMQ come from the germline V gene (reference sequence). CDR3 bases: TGTGCCAGCAGCTTAGGGTGGCGGGAGAAGTACAATGAGCAGTTCTTC. Its translation is CASSLGWREKYNEQFF.

Written as DNA, the CDR3 is TGCAGTGCTAAAGGTGTTAGCGGGAGGGTGGATGAGCAGTTCTTC. This codes for CSAKGVSGRVDEQFF. V and J are TRBV20-1 and TRBJ2-1, with 11 nucleotides matching TRBD2. Germline values: CDR1 DFQATT, CDR2 SNEGSKA (reference sequence). J was trimmed by 8 bases and V by 4 bases; bases with no gene match: 10. This CDR3 region has 15 residues.

The rearrangement uses TRBV30 and TRBJ2-7; tentatively, D is TRBD2 (5 bases). The ends were cut back, 2 bases at V and 7 bases at J, with 15 bases in the middle. The CDR3 has 13 residues. Germline CDR1 GTSNPN, CDR2 SVGIG (reference sequence). This CDR3 reads CAWSPQLVGEQYF. DNA for the CDR3: TGTGCCTGGAGTCCCCAACTAGTGGGTGAGCAGTACTTC.

The chain employs TRBV3-1 and TRBJ1-2; D not certain. The CDR3 extends over 14 amino acids. CDR1 is LGHDT, CDR2 YNNKEL, per germline (reference sequence). Trimming removed 7 bases from V and 1 base from J, with 13 bases in between. Here the CDR3 DNA reads TGTGCCAGCACGACCGGGGAGGATAACTATGGCTACACCTTC. Translation: CASTTGEDNYGYTF.